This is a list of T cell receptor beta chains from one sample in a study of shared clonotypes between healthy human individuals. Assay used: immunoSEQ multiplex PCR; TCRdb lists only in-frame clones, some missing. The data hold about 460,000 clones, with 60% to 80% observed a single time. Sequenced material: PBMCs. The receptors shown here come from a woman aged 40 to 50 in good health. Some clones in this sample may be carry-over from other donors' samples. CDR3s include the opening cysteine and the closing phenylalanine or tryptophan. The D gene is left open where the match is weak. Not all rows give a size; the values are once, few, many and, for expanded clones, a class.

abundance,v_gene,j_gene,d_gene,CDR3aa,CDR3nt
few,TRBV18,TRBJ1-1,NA,CASSPPVNTEAFF,TGTGCCAGCTCACCACCGGTGAACACTGAAGCTTTCTTT
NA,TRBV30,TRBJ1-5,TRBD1,CAWSKDRAFLQPQHF,TGTGCCTGGAGTAAAGACAGGGCTTTTTTGCAGCCCCAGCATTTT
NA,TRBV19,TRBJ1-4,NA,CASRAAATNEKLFF,TGTGCCAGTAGGGCAGCTGCAACTAATGAAAAACTGTTTTTT
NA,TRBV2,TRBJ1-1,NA,CASSKRDDTEAFF,TGTGCCAGCAGTAAGAGGGATGACACTGAAGCTTTCTTT
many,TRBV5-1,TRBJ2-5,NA,CASSLGAQETQYF,TGCGCCAGCAGCTTGGGGGCCCAAGAGACCCAGTACTTC
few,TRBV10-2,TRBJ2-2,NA,CASSESPLTGWINTGELFF,TGCGCCAGCAGTGAGTCCCCCTTGACAGGTTGGATAAACACCGGGGAGCTGTTTTTT
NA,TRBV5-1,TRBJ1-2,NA,CASSLSDPYGYTF,TGCGCCAGCAGCTTATCCGACCCATATGGCTACACCTTC
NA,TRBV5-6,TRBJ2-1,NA,CASSLRTVRLF,TGTGCCAGCAGCTTGAGGACAGTCAGGCTCTTC
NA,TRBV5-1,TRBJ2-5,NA,CASSASGLGETQYF,TGCGCCAGCAGCGCATCAGGGCTGGGGGAGACCCAGTACTTC
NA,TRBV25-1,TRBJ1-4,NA,CASSHRDHGQKLFF,TGTGCCAGCAGTCACAGGGACCACGGCCAAAAACTGTTTTTT
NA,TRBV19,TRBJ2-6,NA,CASEEWGAGANVLTF,TGTGCCAGTGAGGAGTGGGGGGCCGGGGCCAACGTCCTGACTTTC
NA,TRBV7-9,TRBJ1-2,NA,CASSHESPDGYTF,TGTGCCAGCAGCCACGAGTCTCCGGACGGCTACACCTTC
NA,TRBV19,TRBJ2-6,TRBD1,CASSMGTGSSGANVLTF,TGTGCCAGTAGTATGGGGACAGGATCATCTGGGGCCAACGTCCTGACTTTC
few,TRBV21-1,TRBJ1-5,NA,CASSKDTGTGGNNQPQHF,TGTGCCAGCAGCAAAGATACAGGAACAGGGGGGAACAATCAGCCCCAGCATTTT
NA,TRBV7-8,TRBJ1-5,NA,CASSLLSEFQPQHF,TGTGCCAGCAGCTTACTCTCGGAGTTCCAGCCCCAGCATTTT
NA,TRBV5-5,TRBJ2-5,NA,CASSLTLTRRETQYF,TGTGCCAGCAGCTTGACTCTTACTAGACGGGAGACCCAGTACTTC
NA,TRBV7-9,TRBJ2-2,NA,CASSSGGTNTGELFF,TGTGCCAGCAGCTCTGGAGGGACTAACACCGGGGAGCTGTTTTTT
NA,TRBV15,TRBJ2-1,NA,CATRQGLFNEQFF,TGTGCCACCAGACAGGGACTCTTCAATGAGCAGTTCTTC
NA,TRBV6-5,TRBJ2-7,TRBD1,CASSYVGNRGEQYF,TGTGCCAGCAGTTACGTAGGGAACAGGGGCGAGCAGTACTTC
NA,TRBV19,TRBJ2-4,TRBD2,CARVFFSGSDIQYF,TGTGCCAGAGTTTTTTTTAGCGGGAGTGACATTCAGTACTTC
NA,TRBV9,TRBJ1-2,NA,CASSVLGQNYGYTF,TGTGCCAGCAGCGTATTAGGCCAGAACTATGGCTACACCTTC
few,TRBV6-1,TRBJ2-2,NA,CASSGRTAINTGELFF,TGTGCCAGCAGTGGAAGGACAGCGATAAACACCGGGGAGCTGTTTTTT
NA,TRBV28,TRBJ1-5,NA,CAATAGNQPQHF,TGTGCCGCCACGGCTGGCAATCAGCCCCAGCATTTT
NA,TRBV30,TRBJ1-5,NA,CAWETGAGNQPQHF,TGTGCCTGGGAAACGGGGGCAGGGAATCAGCCCCAGCATTTT
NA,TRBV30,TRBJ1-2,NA,CAWAQGNNYGYTF,TGTGCCTGGGCCCAGGGGAATAACTATGGCTACACCTTC
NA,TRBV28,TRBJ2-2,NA,CASRVNTGELFF,TGTGCCAGCCGAGTCAACACCGGGGAGCTGTTTTTT
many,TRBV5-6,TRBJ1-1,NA,CASSLQGMNTEAFF,TGTGCCAGCAGCCTACAGGGCATGAACACTGAAGCTTTCTTT
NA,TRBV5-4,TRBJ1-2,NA,CASSLSRGADGYGYTF,TGTGCCAGCAGCTTGTCCCGAGGGGCGGATGGCTATGGCTACACCTTC
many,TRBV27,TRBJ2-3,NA,CASSTLGYGTDTQYF,TGTGCCAGCAGTACACTAGGGTACGGAACAGATACGCAGTATTTT
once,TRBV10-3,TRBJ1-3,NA,CAAAGDASGNTIYF,TGTGCCGCGGCAGGGGACGCCTCTGGAAACACCATATATTTT
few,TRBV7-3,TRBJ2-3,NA,CASSSQAGHTDTQYF,TGTGCCAGCAGCTCCCAAGCGGGACACACAGATACGCAGTATTTT
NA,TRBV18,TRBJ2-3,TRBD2,CASSPELAGGTDTQYF,TGTGCCAGCTCACCCGAACTAGCGGGGGGCACAGATACGCAGTATTTT
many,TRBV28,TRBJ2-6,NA,CASGQLSGANVLTF,TGTGCCAGCGGACAGCTCTCTGGGGCCAACGTCCTGACTTTC
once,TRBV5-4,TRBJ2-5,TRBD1,CASSMTGGETQYF,TGTGCCAGCAGCATGACAGGGGGGGAGACCCAGTACTTC
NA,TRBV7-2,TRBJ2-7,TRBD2,CASSISGIAYEQYF,TGTGCCAGCAGCATCAGCGGGATTGCCTACGAGCAGTACTTC
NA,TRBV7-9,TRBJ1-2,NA,CASSLAGSVGYTF,TGTGCCAGCAGCCTAGCGGGCAGTGTCGGCTACACCTTC
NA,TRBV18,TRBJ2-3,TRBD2,CASSPQLAGVGTDTQYF,TGTGCCAGCTCACCGCAACTAGCGGGAGTGGGCACAGATACGCAGTATTTT
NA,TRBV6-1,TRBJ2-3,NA,CASSVSLSTDTQYF,TGTGCCAGCAGTGTATCACTTTCCACAGATACGCAGTATTTT
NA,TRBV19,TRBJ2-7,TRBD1,CASSRQGVYEQYF,TGTGCCAGTAGCAGACAGGGGGTGTACGAGCAGTACTTC
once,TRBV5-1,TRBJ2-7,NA,CASSLLANYEQYF,TGCGCCAGCAGCCTCCTAGCAAACTACGAGCAGTACTTC
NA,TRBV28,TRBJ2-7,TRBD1,CASGLGTGGMGHEQYF,TGTGCCAGCGGGTTGGGTACAGGGGGCATGGGGCACGAGCAGTACTTC